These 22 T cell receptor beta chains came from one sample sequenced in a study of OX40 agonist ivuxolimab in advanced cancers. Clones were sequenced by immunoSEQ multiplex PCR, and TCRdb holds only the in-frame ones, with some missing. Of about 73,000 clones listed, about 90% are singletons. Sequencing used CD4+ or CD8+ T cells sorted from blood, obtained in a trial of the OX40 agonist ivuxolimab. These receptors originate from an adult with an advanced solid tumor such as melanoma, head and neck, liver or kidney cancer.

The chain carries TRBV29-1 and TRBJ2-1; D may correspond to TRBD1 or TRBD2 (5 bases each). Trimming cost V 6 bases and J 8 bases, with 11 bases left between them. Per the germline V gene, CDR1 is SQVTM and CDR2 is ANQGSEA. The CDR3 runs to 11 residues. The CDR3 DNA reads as TGCAGCGTGGGGACGAGCTATGAGCAGTTCTTC. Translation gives CSVGTSYEQFF.

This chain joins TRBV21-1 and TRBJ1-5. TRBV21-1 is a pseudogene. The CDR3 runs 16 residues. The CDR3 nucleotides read TGTGCCATCCCAAGGCCCGACCTCGACGGCAATCAGCCCCAGCATTTT. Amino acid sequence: CAIPRPDLDGNQPQHF.

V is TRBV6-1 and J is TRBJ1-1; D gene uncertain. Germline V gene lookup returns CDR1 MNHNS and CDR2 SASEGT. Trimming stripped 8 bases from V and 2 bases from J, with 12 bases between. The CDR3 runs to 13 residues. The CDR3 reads CASGTAPNTEAFF. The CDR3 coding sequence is TGTGCCAGCGGCACCGCTCCAAACACTGAAGCTTTCTTT.

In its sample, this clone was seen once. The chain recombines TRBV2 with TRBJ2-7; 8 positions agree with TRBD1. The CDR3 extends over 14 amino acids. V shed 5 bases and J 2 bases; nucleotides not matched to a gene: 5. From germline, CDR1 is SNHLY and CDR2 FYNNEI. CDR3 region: CASSPRTGTYEQYF. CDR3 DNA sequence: TGTGCCAGCAGTCCCCGGACAGGGACCTACGAGCAGTACTTC.

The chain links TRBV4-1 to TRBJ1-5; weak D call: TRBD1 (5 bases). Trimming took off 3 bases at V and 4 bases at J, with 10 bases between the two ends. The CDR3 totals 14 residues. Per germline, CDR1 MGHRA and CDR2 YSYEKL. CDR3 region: CASSQEGLNQPQHF. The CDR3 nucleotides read TGCGCCAGCAGCCAGGAGGGACTTAATCAGCCCCAGCATTTT.

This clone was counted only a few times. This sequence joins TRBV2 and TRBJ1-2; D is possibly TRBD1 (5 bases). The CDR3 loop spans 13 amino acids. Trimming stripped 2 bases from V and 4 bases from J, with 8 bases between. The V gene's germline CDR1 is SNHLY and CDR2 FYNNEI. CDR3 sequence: CASSEFGTYGYTF. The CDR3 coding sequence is TGTGCCAGCAGTGAATTCGGGACCTATGGCTACACCTTC.

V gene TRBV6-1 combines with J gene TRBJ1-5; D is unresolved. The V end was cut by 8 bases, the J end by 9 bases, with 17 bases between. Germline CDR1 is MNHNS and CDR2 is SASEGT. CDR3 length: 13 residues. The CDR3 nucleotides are TGTGCCAGCCGTCGAAACACAGAAGGGCCCCAGCATTTT. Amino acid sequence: CASRRNTEGPQHF.

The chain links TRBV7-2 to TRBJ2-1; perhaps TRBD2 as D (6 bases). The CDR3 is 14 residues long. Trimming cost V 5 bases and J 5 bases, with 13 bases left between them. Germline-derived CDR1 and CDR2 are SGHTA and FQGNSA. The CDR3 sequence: CASSPIRTNNEQFF. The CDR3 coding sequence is TGTGCCAGCAGCCCAATCAGGACTAACAATGAGCAGTTCTTC.

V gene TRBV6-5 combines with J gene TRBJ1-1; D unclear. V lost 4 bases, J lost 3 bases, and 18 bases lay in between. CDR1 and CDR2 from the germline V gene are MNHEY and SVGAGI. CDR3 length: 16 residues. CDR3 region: CASSSLGTLTYTEAFF. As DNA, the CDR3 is TGTGCCAGCAGTTCCTTAGGAACACTGACTTACACTGAAGCTTTCTTT.

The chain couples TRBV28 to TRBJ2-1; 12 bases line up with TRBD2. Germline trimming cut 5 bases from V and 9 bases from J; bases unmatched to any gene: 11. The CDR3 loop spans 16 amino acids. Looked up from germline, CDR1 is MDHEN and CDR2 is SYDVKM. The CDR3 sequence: CASSGTLAGGRGEQFF. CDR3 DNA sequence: TGTGCCAGCAGTGGCACCCTAGCGGGGGGGCGGGGTGAGCAGTTCTTC.

The CDR3 bases are TGTGCCAGCAGTCGACCTAGCACCCAAGAGACCCAGTACTTC. Encoded protein: CASSRPSTQETQYF. This chain uses TRBV6-6 with TRBJ2-5, with a possible D match to TRBD2 (5 bases). Germline V gene lookup returns CDR1 MNHNY and CDR2 SVGAGI (reference sequence). This CDR3 region has 14 residues. V was shortened by 5 bases and J by 1 base, with 11 bases between the two germline ends.

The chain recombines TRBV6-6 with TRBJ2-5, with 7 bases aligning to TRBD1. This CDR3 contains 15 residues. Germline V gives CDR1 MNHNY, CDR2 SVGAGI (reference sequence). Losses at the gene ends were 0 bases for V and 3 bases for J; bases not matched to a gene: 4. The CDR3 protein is CASSYSLGGKETQYF. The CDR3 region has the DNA TGTGCCAGCAGTTACTCCTTAGGGGGCAAAGAGACCCAGTACTTC.

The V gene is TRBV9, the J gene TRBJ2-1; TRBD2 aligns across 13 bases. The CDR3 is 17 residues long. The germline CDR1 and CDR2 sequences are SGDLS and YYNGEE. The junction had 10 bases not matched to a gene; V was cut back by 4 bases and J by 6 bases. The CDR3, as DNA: TGTGCCAGCAGCCCACGGACTAGCGGGAGACGGTTCAATGAGCAGTTCTTC. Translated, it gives CASSPRTSGRRFNEQFF.

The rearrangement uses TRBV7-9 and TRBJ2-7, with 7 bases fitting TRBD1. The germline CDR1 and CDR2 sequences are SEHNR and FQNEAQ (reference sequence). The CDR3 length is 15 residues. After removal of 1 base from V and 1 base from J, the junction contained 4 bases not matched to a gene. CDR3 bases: TGTGCCAGCAGCTTAGAGGGGGCTCTTTCCTACGAGCAGTACTTC. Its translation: CASSLEGALSYEQYF.

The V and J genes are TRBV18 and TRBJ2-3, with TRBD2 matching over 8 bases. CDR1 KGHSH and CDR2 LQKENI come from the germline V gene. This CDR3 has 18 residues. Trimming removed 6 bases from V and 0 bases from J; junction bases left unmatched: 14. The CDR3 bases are TGTGCCAGCTCCCCAAGGATAGCTCCGGGGGGGAGCACAGATACGCAGTATTTT. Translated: CASSPRIAPGGSTDTQYF.

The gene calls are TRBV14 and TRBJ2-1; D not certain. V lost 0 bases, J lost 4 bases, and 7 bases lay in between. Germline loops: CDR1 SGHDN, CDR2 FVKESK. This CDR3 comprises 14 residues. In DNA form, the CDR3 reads TGTGCCAGCAGCCAAGATATATCGTACAATGAGCAGTTCTTC. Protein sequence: CASSQDISYNEQFF.

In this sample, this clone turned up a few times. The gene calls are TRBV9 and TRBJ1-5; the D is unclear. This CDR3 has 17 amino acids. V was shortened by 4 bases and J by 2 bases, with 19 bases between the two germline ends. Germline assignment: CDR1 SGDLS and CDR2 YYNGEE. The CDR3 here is CASSLGGVIRGNQPQHF. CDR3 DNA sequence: TGTGCCAGCAGCCTTGGTGGGGTAATAAGGGGCAATCAGCCCCAGCATTTT.

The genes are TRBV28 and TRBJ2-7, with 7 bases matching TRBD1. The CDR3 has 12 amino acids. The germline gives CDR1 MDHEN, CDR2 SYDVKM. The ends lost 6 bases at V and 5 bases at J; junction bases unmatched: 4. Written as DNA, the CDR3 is TGTGCCAGCAGCCTCGACAGGGACGAGCAGTACTTC. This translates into CASSLDRDEQYF. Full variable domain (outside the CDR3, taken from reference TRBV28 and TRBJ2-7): DVKVTQSSRYLVKRTGEKVFLECVQDMDHENMFWYRQDPGLGLRLIYFSYDVKMKEKGDIPEGYSVSREKKERFSLILESASTNQTSMYLCASSLDRDEQYFGPGTRLTVT.

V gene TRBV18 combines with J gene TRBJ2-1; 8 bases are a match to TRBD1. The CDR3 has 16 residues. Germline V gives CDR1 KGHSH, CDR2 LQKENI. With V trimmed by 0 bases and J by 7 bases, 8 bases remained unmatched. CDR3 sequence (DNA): TGTGCCAGCTCACCACCAATCAGGGGGCCCGGGAATGAGCAGTTCTTC. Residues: CASSPPIRGPGNEQFF. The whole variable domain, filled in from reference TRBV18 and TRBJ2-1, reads NAGVMQNPRHLVRRRGQEARLRCSPMKGHSHVYWYRQLPEEGLKFMVYLQKENIIDESGMPKERFSAEFPKEGPSILRIQQVVRGDSAAYFCASSPPIRGPGNEQFFGPGTRLTVL.

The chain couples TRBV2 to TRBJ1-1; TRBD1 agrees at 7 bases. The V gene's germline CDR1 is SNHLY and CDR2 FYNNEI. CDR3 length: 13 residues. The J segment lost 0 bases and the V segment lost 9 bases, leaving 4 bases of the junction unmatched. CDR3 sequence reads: CASKGQLNTEAFF. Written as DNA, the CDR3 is TGTGCCAGTAAGGGACAGCTGAACACTGAAGCTTTCTTT.

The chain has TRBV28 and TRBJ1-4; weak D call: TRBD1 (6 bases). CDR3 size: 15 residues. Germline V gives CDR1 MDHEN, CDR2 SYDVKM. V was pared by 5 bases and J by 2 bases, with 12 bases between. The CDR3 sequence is CASSIPRGTNEKLFF. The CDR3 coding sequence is TGTGCCAGCAGTATCCCCAGGGGTACTAATGAAAAACTGTTTTTT.

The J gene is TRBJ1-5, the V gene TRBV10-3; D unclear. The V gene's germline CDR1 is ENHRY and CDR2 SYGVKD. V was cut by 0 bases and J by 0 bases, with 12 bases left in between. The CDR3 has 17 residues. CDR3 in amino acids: CAISESNSRDSNQPQHF. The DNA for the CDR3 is TGTGCCATCAGTGAGTCGAATTCCAGAGATAGCAATCAGCCCCAGCATTTT.